These 24 T cell receptor beta chains were all obtained from the same sample, sequenced in a study of cytomegalovirus exposure and HLA in healthy donors. This table comes from immunoSEQ multiplex PCR, and its TCRdb copy is limited to in-frame clones, with some not included. The data contain roughly 50,000 clones, around 93% of them singletons. Specimen: PBMCs. All receptors derive from a woman younger than 35 in good health and CMV-seropositive.

The gene calls are TRBV5-6 and TRBJ1-5, with 7 bases aligning to TRBD1. V shed 0 bases and J 6 bases; nucleotides not matched to a gene: 3. This CDR3 region has 14 residues. Germline assignment: CDR1 SGHDT and CDR2 YYEEEE. CDR3 nucleotide sequence: TGTGCCAGCAGCTTGGAAGGGGGCGGTCAGCCCCAGCATTTT. Residues: CASSLEGGGQPQHF.

This clone has just one count. The CDR3 loop is CASSEAGKTYGYTF. In DNA, the CDR3 is TGTGCCAGCAGCGAGGCTGGAAAGACCTATGGCTACACCTTC. The chain has TRBV11-1 and TRBJ1-2; D is unresolved. Germline V gene sequence: CDR1 SGHAT, CDR2 FQDESV (reference sequence). The CDR3 has 14 amino acids. Trimming took 5 bases from V and 4 from J, leaving 14 bases between them.

As DNA, the CDR3 is TGCGCCAGCAGCCATGGACAGGGACTTAGGACAGATACGCAGTATTTT. This sequence encodes CASSHGQGLRTDTQYF. V is TRBV5-1 and J is TRBJ2-3; TRBD1 matches 8 bases. Trimming took 4 bases from V and 3 from J; bases not matched to a gene: 10. CDR1 and CDR2 from the germline V gene are SGHRS and YFSETQ. The CDR3 runs 16 residues.

This clone was detected once. The rearrangement uses TRBV13 and TRBJ1-1, with D unclear. CDR1 and CDR2 (germline): PRHDT, FYEKMQ (reference sequence). Trimming removed 4 bases from V and 6 bases from J, with 6 bases in between. The CDR3 is made up of 11 amino acids. CDR3 bases: TGTGCCAGCAGCTGCGCCTCTGAAGCTTTCTTT. This encodes CASSCASEAFF.

The rearrangement links TRBV4-3 to TRBJ1-5; D unclear. Germline lookup yields CDR1 LGHNA and CDR2 YSLEER. Trimming stripped 2 bases from V and 6 bases from J, with 14 bases between. This CDR3 is 15 amino acids long. The CDR3 protein is CASSQRLSTSQPQHF. In DNA form, the CDR3 reads TGCGCCAGCAGCCAAAGACTTTCGACTAGTCAGCCCCAGCATTTT.

V is TRBV5-1 and J is TRBJ1-6; 12 bases map to TRBD1. The CDR3 is 20 amino acids. With V trimmed by 3 bases and J by 0 bases, 10 bases remained unmatched. Germline loops: CDR1 SGHRS, CDR2 YFSETQ. The CDR3 loop is CASSSVTGTGGVSYNSPLHF. CDR3 DNA: TGCGCCAGCAGCTCCGTAACCGGGACAGGGGGCGTCTCCTATAATTCACCCCTCCACTTT.

J is TRBJ1-2 and V is TRBV6-6, with a weak D call TRBD1 (5 bases). The germline V gene encodes CDR1 MNHNY and CDR2 SVGAGI (reference sequence). The V and J ends lost 11 bases and 0 bases respectively, with 19 bases between them. This CDR3 is 15 amino acids long. CDR3 protein: CAASPSMTANYGYTF. Written as DNA, the CDR3 is TGTGCCGCGTCCCCCTCAATGACAGCTAACTATGGCTACACCTTC.

V gene TRBV5-8 combines with J gene TRBJ2-3, with 9 bases aligning to TRBD2. This CDR3 contains 16 residues. The germline V gene encodes CDR1 SGHTS and CDR2 YDEGEE. With 4 bases clipped from V and 3 bases from J, the junction kept 9 bases outside the gene matches. CDR3 residues: CASSPLAGGPTDTQYF. CDR3 sequence (DNA): TGTGCCAGCAGCCCTCTGGCGGGGGGGCCTACAGATACGCAGTATTTT.

This chain connects TRBV5-4 to TRBJ1-3; no definite D call. This CDR3 is built from 12 residues. Between the trimmed V and J ends, which lost 2 bases and 5 bases, there was a span of 5 bases. Germline V CDR1 and CDR2: SGHNT, YYREEE (reference sequence). Here the CDR3 DNA reads TGTGCCAGCAGCTTTAATCGAAACACCATATATTTT. This encodes CASSFNRNTIYF.

V gene TRBV5-4 combines with J gene TRBJ2-6; D unclear. Germline V CDR1 and CDR2: SGHNT, YYREEE (reference sequence). Between the trimmed V and J ends, which lost 3 bases and 2 bases, there was a span of 21 bases. The CDR3 extends over 19 amino acids. CDR3 bases: TGTGCCAGCAGCTCCCCATTCCCCCTTGAGTCGGCTGGGGCCAACGTCCTGACTTTC. Its translation: CASSSPFPLESAGANVLTF.

This clone was seen once. The V call is TRBV29-1, the J call TRBJ2-7, with D possibly being TRBD1 (6 bases). The CDR3 extends over 14 amino acids. Germline CDR1 reads SQVTM; CDR2 reads ANQGSEA. Trimming pared 4 bases from V and 2 bases from J, leaving 15 bases between. CDR3 amino acids: CSVGADRPTYEQYF. The DNA for the CDR3 is TGCAGCGTTGGCGCAGACAGGCCGACCTACGAGCAGTACTTC.

On this clone itself: Sequence at one end of the junction differs from germline and may be a read error. The CDR3 here is CASSHGGRTANTEAFF. DNA for the CDR3: TGTGCCAGCAGCCACGGGGGGAGGACAGCAAACACCGAAGCTTTCTTT. This rearrangement joins TRBV5-4 to TRBJ1-1, with D possibly matching TRBD1 (6 bases). Germline V gene lookup returns CDR1 SGHNT and CDR2 YYREEE (reference sequence). The CDR3 spans 16 residues.

The V call is TRBV9, the J call TRBJ2-6, with a tentative D call TRBD2 (6 bases). The CDR3 runs 15 residues. Trimming shortened V by 5 bases and J by 0 bases, and 9 bases separated the two germline ends. The germline CDR1 and CDR2 sequences are SGDLS and YYNGEE. The CDR3 bases are TGTGCCAGCAGTCGGGAGAACTCTGGGGCCAACGTCCTGACTTTC. This sequence encodes CASSRENSGANVLTF.

This clone occurred once. The V gene is TRBV9, the J gene TRBJ2-7; D is ambiguous. This CDR3 spans 14 amino acids. Trimming cost V 3 bases and J 2 bases, with 12 bases left between them. Germline assignment: CDR1 SGDLS and CDR2 YYNGEE. Written as DNA, the CDR3 is TGTGCCAGCAGCGCTACGTCCGGTGCCTACGAGCAGTACTTC. Its protein is CASSATSGAYEQYF.

The chain has TRBV6-4 and TRBJ2-1, with D uncertain. CDR3 size: 14 residues. The germline V gene has CDR1 MRHNA and CDR2 SNTAGT. Between the trimmed V and J ends, which lost 0 bases and 7 bases, there was a span of 10 bases. The CDR3: CASSDSLGANEQFF. The CDR3, as DNA: TGTGCCAGCAGTGACTCTCTGGGCGCAAATGAGCAGTTCTTC.

The chain uses TRBV2 and TRBJ2-7; the match to TRBD1 covers 9 bases. The V gene end was trimmed by 8 bases and the J gene end by 4 bases; junction bases not matched to a gene: 9. Looked up from germline, CDR1 is SNHLY and CDR2 is FYNNEI. The CDR3 has 14 residues. DNA of the CDR3: TGTGCCAGCGGCCGGGACAGGGATCGGTACGAGCAGTACTTC. Its protein is CASGRDRDRYEQYF.

The genes are TRBV18 and TRBJ1-2; 7 bases agree with TRBD1. V shed 6 bases and J 5 bases; nucleotides not matched to a gene: 6. This CDR3 region has 13 residues. Germline CDR1 reads KGHSH; CDR2 reads LQKENI. CDR3: CASSPGQEYGYTF. As DNA, the CDR3 is TGTGCCAGCTCGCCAGGACAGGAATATGGCTACACCTTC.

J is TRBJ2-1 and V is TRBV6-6, with a tentative D call TRBD2 (6 bases). There are 14 residues in the CDR3. Looked up from germline, CDR1 is MNHNY and CDR2 is SVGAGI (reference sequence). Deletions cut 0 bases from V and 4 bases from J, with 7 bases between. The CDR3 sequence: CASSYSSGYNEQFF. CDR3 in DNA: TGTGCCAGCAGTTACTCGAGCGGGTACAATGAGCAGTTCTTC.

This chain uses TRBV5-4 with TRBJ1-1; TRBD1 matches at 12 bases. This CDR3 spans 15 amino acids. J was trimmed by 8 bases and V by 2 bases; bases with no gene match: 7. Germline V lookup: CDR1 SGHNT, CDR2 YYREEE (reference sequence). The CDR3 DNA sequence: TGTGCCAGCAGCTTACCACCGGGACAGGGGGCCGAAGCTTTCTTT. Translating gives CASSLPPGQGAEAFF.

This clone was counted once. The rearrangement uses TRBV25-1 and TRBJ1-4; D perhaps matches TRBD1 (6 bases). CDR1 and CDR2 (germline): MGHDK, SYGVNS. Trimming stripped 0 bases from V and 5 bases from J, with 10 bases between. The CDR3 has 15 amino acids. As DNA, the CDR3 is TGTGCCAGCAGTGAATACGACAGGACGAATGAAAAACTGTTTTTT. Its protein is CASSEYDRTNEKLFF. The full variable domain, rest sourced from reference TRBV25-1 and TRBJ1-4, is EADIYQTPRYLVIGTGKKITLECSQTMGHDKMYWYQQDPGMELHLIHYSYGVNSTEKGDLSSESTVSRIRTEHFPLTLESARPSHTSQYLCASSEYDRTNEKLFFGSGTQLSVL.

Only a few counts were recorded for this clone. The V gene is TRBV14, the J gene TRBJ2-1; 7 bases align to TRBD2. The CDR3 is 12 amino acids. Trimming cost V 5 bases and J 14 bases; bases outside gene matches: 9. The germline gives CDR1 SGHDN, CDR2 FVKESK. Written as DNA, the CDR3 is TGTGCCAGCAGCTCCTCCTGGGGGGGGGAGTTCTTC. Translated: CASSSSWGGEFF.

The chain has TRBV19 and TRBJ2-1; 14 positions match TRBD2. Germline CDR1 LNHDA, CDR2 SQIVND (reference sequence). V shed 1 base, J shed 4 bases, and the junction held 6 bases outside the gene matches. This CDR3 has 18 residues. In nucleotides, the CDR3 is TGTGCCAGTAGTATAGTAGGGACTAGCGGGGGACTGTACAATGAGCAGTTCTTC. It is translated as CASSIVGTSGGLYNEQFF. Full variable domain (remainder filled in from reference TRBV19 and TRBJ2-1): DGGITQSPKYLFRKEGQNVTLSCEQNLNHDAMYWYRQDPGQGLRLIYYSQIVNDFQKGDIAEGYSVSREKKESFPLTVTSAQKNPTAFYLCASSIVGTSGGLYNEQFFGPGTRLTVL.

The V gene is TRBV29-1, the J gene TRBJ2-3; D is possibly TRBD2 (5 bases). CDR3 length: 13 amino acids. Trimming removed 3 bases at V and 1 base at J, with 8 bases between. The germline V gene has CDR1 SQVTM and CDR2 ANQGSEA. The CDR3 nucleotides are TGCAGCGTTGACCCCGGGGGCACAGATACGCAGTATTTT. Its translation is CSVDPGGTDTQYF.

CDR3 sequence reads: CASSAILQGATEAFF. DNA for the CDR3: TGTGCCAGCAGCGCGATACTACAGGGGGCCACTGAAGCTTTCTTT. This sequence joins TRBV9 and TRBJ1-1, with 9 bases aligning to TRBD1. The CDR3 has 15 amino acids. J gave up 4 bases and V 3 bases, and 7 bases lay outside the gene matches. Germline V gene data show CDR1 as SGDLS and CDR2 as YYNGEE.